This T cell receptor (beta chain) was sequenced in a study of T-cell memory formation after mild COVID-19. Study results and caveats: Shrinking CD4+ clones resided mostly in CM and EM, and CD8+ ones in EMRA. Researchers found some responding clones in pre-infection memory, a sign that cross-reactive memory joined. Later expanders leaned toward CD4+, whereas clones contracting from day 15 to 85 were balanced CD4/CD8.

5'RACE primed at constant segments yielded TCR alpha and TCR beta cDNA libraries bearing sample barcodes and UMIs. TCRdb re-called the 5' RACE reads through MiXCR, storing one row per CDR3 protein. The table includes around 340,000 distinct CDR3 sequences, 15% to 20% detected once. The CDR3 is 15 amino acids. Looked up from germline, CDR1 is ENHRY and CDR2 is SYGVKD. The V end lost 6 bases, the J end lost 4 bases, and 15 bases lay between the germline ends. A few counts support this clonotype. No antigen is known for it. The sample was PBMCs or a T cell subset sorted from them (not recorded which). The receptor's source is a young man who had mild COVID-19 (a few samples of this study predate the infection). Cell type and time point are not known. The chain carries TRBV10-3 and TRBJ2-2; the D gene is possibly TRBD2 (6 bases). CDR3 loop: CAIRPGGGFTGELFF. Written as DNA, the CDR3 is TGTGCCATCAGACCCGGAGGAGGGTTCACCGGGGAGCTGTTTTTT.